These 21 T cell receptor beta chains came from one sample sequenced in a study of blood T cell repertoires in COVID-19. Profiling relied on immunoSEQ multiplex PCR, and the TCRdb table lists in-frame clones only, not all of them. The sample carries approximately 450,000 clones, around 89% recorded once. The specimen was PBMCs or T cells enriched from blood (not recorded which). The source of these receptors is a man aged 25 to 40 who had recovered from COVID-19.

The chain's CDR3 is CASSQAQLETQYF. In nucleotides, the CDR3 is TGCGCCAGCAGCCAAGCCCAGTTAGAGACCCAGTACTTC. The V and J genes are TRBV4-1 and TRBJ2-5; D uncertain. Trimming removed 1 base at V and 4 bases at J, with 7 bases between. The CDR3 runs to 13 residues. Germline V CDR1 and CDR2: MGHRA, YSYEKL.

The J gene is TRBJ2-7, the V gene TRBV10-3; D unresolved. Germline CDR1 ENHRY, CDR2 SYGVKD. V was cut by 4 bases and J by 1 base, with 5 bases left in between. The length of the CDR3 is 12 residues. As DNA, the CDR3 is TGTGCCATCAGTGTGGAGTCCTACGAGCAGTACTTC. Translating gives CAISVESYEQYF.

The genes are TRBV30 and TRBJ2-7, with D possibly TRBD2 on 6 matching bases. Germline assignment: CDR1 GTSNPN and CDR2 SVGIG (reference sequence). This CDR3 contains 14 residues. With 7 bases removed from V and 3 bases from J, the gap between germline ends came to 19 bases. The CDR3 DNA follows: TGTGCCTACAACGCGGGACTTGGGGACTACGAGCAGTACTTC. It specifies CAYNAGLGDYEQYF.

The CDR3 nucleotides read TGTGCCAGCAGATTGGACAGGGTCACTGAAGCTTTCTTT. Its protein product is CASRLDRVTEAFF. This chain uses TRBV7-6 with TRBJ1-1; 8 bases line up with TRBD1. V lost 6 bases to trimming and J lost 4 bases; unmatched junction nucleotides: 4. CDR1 is SGHVS, CDR2 FNYEAQ, per germline. The CDR3 runs 13 residues.

The CDR3 region is CASSPEWLAGGNEQFF. In nucleotides, the CDR3 is TGTGCCAGCAGTCCCGAGTGGCTAGCGGGAGGGAACGAGCAGTTCTTC. The chain recombines TRBV28 with TRBJ2-1; 12 positions match TRBD2. The length of the CDR3 is 16 residues. V shed 5 bases and J 10 bases; nucleotides not matched to a gene: 12. Germline values: CDR1 MDHEN, CDR2 SYDVKM.

The chain joins TRBV18 to TRBJ1-3; TRBD1 agrees at 9 bases. CDR1 is KGHSH, CDR2 LQKENI, per germline. There are 17 residues in the CDR3. V was clipped by 6 bases and J by 4 bases; unmatched bases: 13. CDR3 in amino acids: CASSLLFTGGDGNTIYF. The DNA for the CDR3 is TGTGCCAGCTCCCTCCTGTTTACAGGGGGCGACGGAAACACCATATATTTT.

The rearrangement links TRBV11-2 to TRBJ2-3, with TRBD1 matching 12 bases. J was trimmed by 6 bases and V by 5 bases; bases with no gene match: 6. Germline CDR1 SGHAT, CDR2 FQNNGV. This CDR3 contains 15 residues. Written as DNA, the CDR3 is TGTGCCAGCAGCATCGGGACAGGGGGCGTTGATACGCAGTATTTT. This gives the protein CASSIGTGGVDTQYF.

The gene calls are TRBV15 and TRBJ2-7, with D unresolved. The CDR3 sequence is 17 residues long. The germline gives CDR1 LNHNV, CDR2 YYDKDF (reference sequence). V lost 3 bases, J lost 0 bases, and 18 bases lay in between. CDR3 sequence: CATSSDLRGHSSYEQYF. For the CDR3, the DNA is TGTGCCACCAGCAGCGATTTGCGTGGGCACAGCTCCTACGAGCAGTACTTC.

The chain combines TRBV28 with TRBJ2-3, with 11 nucleotides matching TRBD2. The germline V gene has CDR1 MDHEN and CDR2 SYDVKM. This CDR3 region has 15 residues. V shed 2 bases and J 4 bases; nucleotides not matched to a gene: 2. The CDR3 reads CASSLGTSGSDTQYF. Written as DNA, the CDR3 is TGTGCCAGCAGTTTAGGGACTAGCGGATCAGATACGCAGTATTTT.

The chain recombines TRBV20-1 with TRBJ2-1; 9 nucleotides align to TRBD1. CDR3 length: 13 residues. Trimming cost V 3 bases and J 7 bases; bases outside gene matches: 4. Germline V gene data show CDR1 as DFQATT and CDR2 as SNEGSKA (reference sequence). DNA of the CDR3: TGCAGTGCTAGTTCGGGGACAGGGAATGAGCAGTTCTTC. Its protein product is CSASSGTGNEQFF.

The chain has TRBV19 and TRBJ1-5; possibly TRBD1 for D (5 bases). The CDR3 runs 18 residues. Trimming pared 7 bases from V and 0 bases from J, leaving 22 bases between. Germline CDR1 LNHDA, CDR2 SQIVND (reference sequence). In DNA, the CDR3 is TGTGCCAGTACGGAGGGGTCGGTGGGGTGGGATAGCAATCAGCCCCAGCATTTT. It translates to CASTEGSVGWDSNQPQHF.

This clone was seen more than once but under ten times. This chain joins TRBV4-1 and TRBJ1-5; D remains ambiguous. Germline V lookup: CDR1 MGHRA, CDR2 YSYEKL. V lost 1 base and J 10 bases, leaving 14 bases between the germline ends. This CDR3 region has 14 residues. In DNA, the CDR3 is TGCGCCAGCAGCCAAGGGAACGGGAAGAGCCCCCAGCATTTT. This translates into CASSQGNGKSPQHF.

The rearrangement uses TRBV3-1 (or the pseudogene TRBV3-2) and TRBJ1-4, with 7 bases aligning to TRBD1. CDR3 size: 15 residues. Germline V gene lookup returns CDR1 LGHDT and CDR2 YNNKEL (reference sequence). With V trimmed by 4 bases and J by 8 bases, 10 bases remained unmatched. CDR3 sequence: CASSLRQGGEEKLFF. For the CDR3, the DNA is TGTGCCAGCAGCCTCAGACAGGGAGGAGAGGAAAAACTGTTTTTT.

This chain links TRBV7-6 with TRBJ2-4; 9 bases align to TRBD2. The ends lost 5 bases at V and 3 bases at J; junction bases unmatched: 8. This CDR3 is built from 16 residues. CDR1 SGHVS and CDR2 FNYEAQ come from the germline V gene. The chain's CDR3 is CASSPGTSLGKNIQYF. DNA for the CDR3: TGTGCCAGCAGCCCCGGGACTAGCCTTGGCAAAAACATTCAGTACTTC.

The chain links TRBV7-3 to TRBJ1-1; 12 bases fit TRBD1. CDR1 SGHTA and CDR2 FQGTGA come from the germline V gene. This CDR3 region has 17 residues. V lost 0 bases to trimming and J lost 7 bases; unmatched junction nucleotides: 9. The CDR3 DNA follows: TGTGCCAGCAGCTTAACGGGGACAGGGGGCGCGACCGGTGAAGCTTTCTTT. This translates into CASSLTGTGGATGEAFF. The complete variable domain, with remaining parts taken from reference TRBV7-3 and TRBJ1-1, reads GAGVSQTPSNKVTEKGKYVELRCDPISGHTALYWYRQSLGQGPEFLIYFQGTGAADDSGLPNDRFFAVRPEGSVSTLKIQRTERGDSAVYLCASSLTGTGGATGEAFFGQGTRLTVV.

V is TRBV5-8 and J is TRBJ1-5; the match to TRBD1 covers 7 bases. This CDR3 has 15 residues. V was pared by 3 bases and J by 2 bases, with 5 bases of the junction left unmatched. CDR1 is SGHTS and CDR2 is YDEGEE in the germline V gene. The CDR3 DNA is TGTGCCAGCAGCTCGACAGGGCTGGGCAATCAGCCCCAGCATTTT. Translation: CASSSTGLGNQPQHF.

The V gene is TRBV19, the J gene TRBJ1-5; D call uncertain. This CDR3 spans 15 amino acids. V shed 7 bases and J shed 0 bases, with 13 bases lying between them. Per germline, CDR1 LNHDA and CDR2 SQIVND (reference sequence). The CDR3 nucleotides read TGTGCCAGTACCACCGCGGGCTATAGCAATCAGCCCCAGCATTTT. It translates to CASTTAGYSNQPQHF.

The CDR3 reads CASRAHLDRDSPLHF. The CDR3 nucleotides are TGTGCCAGCAGGGCCCATCTCGACAGGGATTCACCCCTCCACTTT. V gene TRBV27 combines with J gene TRBJ1-6; the match to TRBD1 covers 7 bases. The ends lost 6 bases at V and 8 bases at J; junction bases unmatched: 10. The germline CDR1 and CDR2 sequences are MNHEY and SMNVEV (reference sequence). This CDR3 has 15 residues.

The chain uses TRBV3-1 (or the pseudogene TRBV3-2) and TRBJ2-1; 10 positions agree with TRBD1. V gave up 6 bases and J gave up 4 bases; unmatched junction bases: 6. Germline loops: CDR1 LGHDT, CDR2 YNNKEL (reference sequence). The CDR3 covers 15 residues. DNA of the CDR3: TGTGCCAGCAGGCTGACAGGGGGCCATTACAATGAGCAGTTCTTC. Its translation is CASRLTGGHYNEQFF.

CDR3: CASKAGTFEQYF. The CDR3 nucleotides read TGCGCCAGCAAAGCGGGAACTTTCGAGCAGTACTTC. The chain has TRBV5-1 and TRBJ2-7, with 7 bases fitting TRBD2. The CDR3 length is 12 residues. V was clipped by 6 bases and J by 6 bases; unmatched bases: 6. In germline, CDR1 is SGHRS, CDR2 YFSETQ.

The chain combines TRBV30 with TRBJ2-7; 15 bases line up with TRBD2. From germline, CDR1 is GTSNPN and CDR2 SVGIG (reference sequence). CDR3 length: 16 residues. V trimming: 0 bases; J trimming: 6 bases; junction bases outside the gene matches: 6. For the CDR3, the DNA is TGTGCCTGGAGTGTAAAGGGGACTAGCGGGAGGTCCGAGCAGTACTTC. Translation: CAWSVKGTSGRSEQYF.